This entry lists 11 T cell receptor beta chains sequenced from one sample in a study of T cell repertoires in cytomegalovirus infection. TCRdb called the reads again in MiXCR, with one record for every CDR3 protein. The profile shows over 45,000 distinct CDR3 sequences, 20% of them singletons. Their antigen targets remain unknown. Sequenced material: CD8+ T cells from cultured PBMCs, taken from culture after CMV antigen stimulation. The origin of the receptors is a human donor in good health (CMV status not recorded). Some clones in this sample may be carry-over from other donors' samples.

The chain couples TRBV5-1 to TRBJ2-7; possibly TRBD1 for D (6 bases). Between the trimmed V and J ends, which lost 1 base and 2 bases, there was a span of 10 bases. CDR3 size: 14 residues. Germline CDR1 SGHRS, CDR2 YFSETQ. This CDR3 is CASSLLQGPYEQYF. The DNA of the CDR3 is TGCGCCAGCAGCTTGTTGCAGGGGCCCTACGAGCAGTACTTC.

The gene calls are TRBV6-2 or TRBV6-3 and TRBJ2-2; D could derive from TRBD1 or TRBD2 (6 bases each). Germline V gene lookup returns CDR1 MNHEY and CDR2 SVGEGT. Trimming shortened V by 6 bases and J by 0 bases, and 20 bases separated the two germline ends. The CDR3 sequence is 18 residues long. The DNA of the CDR3 is TGTGCCAGCAGATCACGTAACGTGGGGGGCCCGAACACCGGGGAGCTGTTTTTT. It specifies CASRSRNVGGPNTGELFF.

In this sample, this clonotype turned up a few times. This sequence joins TRBV20-1 and TRBJ2-7; maybe TRBD2 (6 bases). The CDR3 totals 13 residues. Trimming shortened V by 6 bases and J by 3 bases, and 15 bases separated the two germline ends. From germline, CDR1 is DFQATT and CDR2 SNEGSKA (reference sequence). CDR3 region: CSASTGDHYEQYF. The CDR3 coding sequence is TGCAGTGCCAGTACGGGGGACCACTACGAGCAGTACTTC.

In this sample, this clonotype is medium-sized. The chain recombines TRBV7-9 with TRBJ1-2; D call uncertain. Germline loops: CDR1 SEHNR, CDR2 FQNEAQ (reference sequence). Deletions cut 3 bases from V and 8 bases from J, with 4 bases between. The CDR3 totals 10 residues. CDR3 region: CASSLGGYTF. The CDR3 DNA sequence: TGTGCCAGCAGCTTGGGCGGCTACACCTTC.

The gene calls are TRBV6-2 or TRBV6-3 and TRBJ1-5; TRBD1 agrees at 8 bases. Germline CDR1 reads MNHEY; CDR2 reads SVGEGT. CDR3 length: 17 residues. The V segment lost 4 bases and the J segment 0 bases; nucleotides outside the gene matches: 8. The CDR3 DNA is TGTGCCAGCAGTTTCCTCGGACAGGGCGATAGCAATCAGCCCCAGCATTTT. Its protein product is CASSFLGQGDSNQPQHF.

The sample holds a few counts of this clonotype. The rearrangement uses TRBV12-5 and TRBJ2-1, with D tentatively TRBD1 or TRBD2 (6 bases each). Germline V gives CDR1 LGHNT, CDR2 FRNRAP. V was pared by 6 bases and J by 8 bases, with 14 bases between. This CDR3 has 13 amino acids. In nucleotides, the CDR3 is TGTGCTAGTGGCCTCTCCGGGGGCCATGAGCAGTTCTTC. Translating gives CASGLSGGHEQFF.

The V call is TRBV6-1, the J call TRBJ1-2; 8 nucleotides match TRBD1. The CDR3 length is 14 residues. V lost 0 bases and J lost 8; bases outside the gene matches: 5. Germline V gene lookup returns CDR1 MNHNS and CDR2 SASEGT. CDR3 coding DNA: TGTGCCAGCAGTGAAGCTCGGACAGGGAAAGGCTACACCTTC. Translation: CASSEARTGKGYTF.

This clonotype was recorded once. The V and J genes are TRBV6-6 and TRBJ1-1; D not certain. The CDR3 runs to 13 residues. Trimming took 7 bases from V and 2 from J, leaving 11 bases between them. CDR1 is MNHNY, CDR2 SVGAGI, per germline (reference sequence). The CDR3 spells CASTQVINTEAFF. In nucleotides, the CDR3 is TGTGCCAGCACCCAGGTTATCAACACTGAAGCTTTCTTT.

The rearrangement joins TRBV7-2 to TRBJ1-6, with D tentatively TRBD1 (6 bases). In germline, CDR1 is SGHTA, CDR2 FQGNSA. CDR3 size: 15 residues. Trimming removed 5 bases from V and 3 bases from J, with 11 bases in between. The CDR3 sequence: CASSQGTVYNSPLHF. The CDR3 DNA reads as TGTGCCAGCAGCCAGGGGACTGTCTATAATTCACCCCTCCACTTT. Looking up the rest from reference TRBV7-2 and TRBJ1-6 gives the full variable domain: GAGVSQSPSNKVTEKGKDVELRCDPISGHTALYWYRQSLGQGLEFLIYFQGNSAPDKSGLPSDRFSAERTGGSVSTLTIQRTQQEDSAVYLCASSQGTVYNSPLHFGNGTRLTVT.

The chain couples TRBV30 to TRBJ1-1; TRBD1 aligns across 7 bases. The V and J ends lost 0 bases and 5 bases, in that order; junction bases with no gene match: 9. Germline lookup yields CDR1 GTSNPN and CDR2 SVGIG (reference sequence). CDR3 length: 15 residues. CDR3 region: CAWSVIDKGATEAFF. CDR3 DNA sequence: TGTGCCTGGAGTGTTATTGATAAGGGGGCTACTGAAGCTTTCTTT.

V is TRBV7-2 and J is TRBJ1-1; 9 bases align to TRBD1. This CDR3 has 17 residues. Germline lookup yields CDR1 SGHTA and CDR2 FQGNSA. The V and J ends lost 5 bases and 6 bases, in that order; junction bases with no gene match: 16. CDR3 sequence: CASSIPGQGFTYPEAFF. In DNA, the CDR3 is TGTGCCAGCAGCATACCGGGACAGGGCTTTACCTACCCTGAAGCTTTCTTT. The full variable domain, its missing parts supplied by reference TRBV7-2 and TRBJ1-1, is GAGVSQSPSNKVTEKGKDVELRCDPISGHTALYWYRQSLGQGLEFLIYFQGNSAPDKSGLPSDRFSAERTGGSVSTLTIQRTQQEDSAVYLCASSIPGQGFTYPEAFFGQGTRLTVV.